The sequence of this T cell receptor beta chain was determined in a study of vaccination effects on CD4 cells after COVID-19. The study, taken as a whole, reports: Only 1 of 255 vaccine-induced clones from healthy vaccinees cross-reacted with common cold coronaviruses.

On this clone: Antigen unknown.

Expansion with viral peptide pools was applied to antigen-specific CD4+ T cells by the ViraFEST assay prior to sequencing. Investigators separated out CD4+ T cells once 10 days of culture had passed. Participants were given two doses of BNT162b2 or mRNA-1273 vaccine. Wells of around 2.2 million PBMC each were grown with 10 IU/ml IL-2 and 9 to 10 ug/ml peptides. Half-medium changes using IL-2 medium occurred on days 3 and 7. Method: immunoSEQ multiplex PCR; TCRdb's copy keeps in-frame clones and lacks some. Among over 30,000 clones listed, roughly 86% were seen once. This sequence was found in a human donor who received a COVID-19 vaccine. Some clones in this sample may be carry-over from other donors' samples. The material sequenced was CD4+ T cells from PBMCs cultured with HCoV-NL63 spike peptides, taken after COVID-19 vaccination.

CDR3 bases: TGTGCCACCAGTGATAAAGGTGGGGGGAATCAGCCCCAGCATTTT. The encoded protein is CATSDKGGGNQPQHF. This sequence joins TRBV24-1 and TRBJ1-5, with a possible D match to TRBD1 (5 bases). Trimming removed 3 bases from V and 4 bases from J, with 12 bases in between. The CDR3 contains 15 residues. Germline V gene data show CDR1 as KGHDR and CDR2 as SFDVKD.